The 32 T cell receptor beta chains below all came from one sample that was sequenced in a study of T cell repertoires in cytomegalovirus infection. TCRdb recomputed calls from the reads with MiXCR, one row per CDR3 protein. The data hold 65,000 to 95,000 distinct CDR3 sequences, with 3.5% to 4.5% observed a single time. The source material was PBMCs. The receptor set was obtained from a human donor in good health (CMV status not recorded). Some clones in this sample may be carry-over from other donors' samples.

This clonotype was seen many times. The chain carries TRBV10-3 and TRBJ1-2; 11 bases are shared with TRBD1. This CDR3 contains 14 residues. Germline loops: CDR1 ENHRY, CDR2 SYGVKD. The junction had 3 bases not matched to a gene; V was cut back by 6 bases and J by 3 bases. The DNA for the CDR3 is TGTGCCATCAGCCGGGACAGGGGGGACTATGGCTACACCTTC. It encodes CAISRDRGDYGYTF.

With respect to this clonotype: This could be a read error, since a much larger clone is one nucleotide away. V and J are TRBV5-1 and TRBJ2-2, with D perhaps assigned TRBD1 or TRBD2 (5 bases each). The CDR3 totals 14 residues. The germline V gene encodes CDR1 SGHRS and CDR2 YFSETQ. The chain's CDR3 is CASSLVANTGALFF. The CDR3 DNA follows: TGCGCCAGCAGCTTGGTCGCGAACACCGGGGCGCTGTTTTTT.

In this sample, this clonotype turned up many times. The rearrangement links TRBV18 to TRBJ1-1, with no clear D. This CDR3 comprises 14 residues. The V end lost 3 bases, the J end lost 0 bases, and 8 bases lay between the germline ends. Germline V CDR1 and CDR2: KGHSH, LQKENI. CDR3 sequence reads: CASSPRAMNTEAFF. The CDR3 DNA sequence: TGTGCCAGCTCACCCCGAGCTATGAACACTGAAGCTTTCTTT.

This clonotype occurred many times. The chain joins TRBV28 to TRBJ1-1; the D gene is possibly TRBD1 (5 bases). This CDR3 is built from 12 residues. The V gene's germline CDR1 is MDHEN and CDR2 SYDVKM. Between the trimmed V and J ends, which lost 7 bases and 4 bases, there was a span of 10 bases. Written as DNA, the CDR3 is TGTGCCAGCAAGGGGAGGTTCACTGAAGCTTTCTTT. This sequence encodes CASKGRFTEAFF.

At least ten counts were recorded for this clonotype. The rearrangement links TRBV28 to TRBJ2-1; D remains unclear. The CDR3 length is 12 residues. Germline CDR1 and CDR2: MDHEN and SYDVKM. V shed 1 base and J shed 8 bases, with 6 bases lying between them. CDR3 sequence reads: CASSLFNDEQFF. CDR3 DNA: TGTGCCAGCAGTTTATTTAACGATGAGCAGTTCTTC.

This clonotype was picked up many times. V and J are TRBV19 and TRBJ1-4; 9 bases agree with TRBD1. The CDR3 runs 19 residues. V lost 5 bases and J lost 8; bases outside the gene matches: 21. Germline V gene data show CDR1 as LNHDA and CDR2 as SQIVND (reference sequence). The DNA of the CDR3 is TGTGCCAGTAGTTACCAGCGCCCCGGGACAGGGTTCTCCAACGAAAAACTGTTTTTT. It yields the protein CASSYQRPGTGFSNEKLFF.

This clonotype was picked up many times. The chain combines TRBV7-2 with TRBJ1-2; D not certain. The CDR3 runs 14 residues. V was shortened by 0 bases and J by 8 bases, with 13 bases between the two germline ends. The germline CDR1 and CDR2 sequences are SGHTA and FQGNSA. The chain's CDR3 is CASSLARAVRGYTF. Written as DNA, the CDR3 is TGTGCCAGCAGCTTAGCGAGGGCTGTCCGCGGCTACACCTTC.

In this sample, this clonotype turned up many times. The rearrangement joins TRBV12-3 or TRBV12-4 to TRBJ2-7, with 7 positions matching TRBD1. CDR3 length equals 17 residues. The junction had 10 bases not matched to a gene; V was cut back by 2 bases and J by 0 bases. In DNA form, the CDR3 reads TGTGCCAGCAGTTTACGGGCTTCGGGACAGAGCTCCTACGAGCAGTACTTC. Residues: CASSLRASGQSSYEQYF.

This clonotype was seen repeatedly, ten times or more. V gene TRBV5-7 combines with J gene TRBJ1-5; possible D gene TRBD1, 6 bases. TRBV5-7 is assigned to the ORF class and has an uncertain function. V dropped 0 bases and J dropped 3 bases, with 10 bases sitting between them. The CDR3 length is 15 residues. CDR3 DNA: TGTGCCAGCAGCTTGGGACAGGCGAACAATCAGCCCCAGCATTTT. As protein: CASSLGQANNQPQHF.

The table lists this clonotype with many counts. J is TRBJ1-2 and V is TRBV7-2, with D possibly TRBD1 on 5 matching bases. The germline V gene has CDR1 SGHTA and CDR2 FQGNSA. There are 13 residues in the CDR3. The V end was cut by 0 bases, the J end by 5 bases, with 7 bases between. CDR3 in amino acids: CASSLATAYGYTF. As DNA, the CDR3 is TGTGCCAGCAGCTTAGCGACAGCTTATGGCTACACCTTC.

This clonotype came up many times. This chain uses TRBV2 with TRBJ2-3; 9 positions agree with TRBD1. V shed 7 bases, J shed 9 bases, and the junction held 8 bases outside the gene matches. The germline CDR1 and CDR2 sequences are SNHLY and FYNNEI. CDR3 length: 13 residues. The CDR3 bases are TGTGCCAGCAATATGGGACAGGGAGAGACGCAGTATTTT. This translates into CASNMGQGETQYF.

This clonotype was recorded at least ten times. V usage is TRBV28 and J usage is TRBJ2-5, with D perhaps matching TRBD2 (6 bases). CDR3 length: 14 amino acids. The V and J ends lost 7 bases and 0 bases respectively, with 12 bases between them. From germline, CDR1 is MDHEN and CDR2 SYDVKM. The CDR3 DNA follows: TGTGCCAGCACCGACCCGGGGGACCAAGAGACCCAGTACTTC. Protein: CASTDPGDQETQYF.

This clonotype was counted many times. The J gene is TRBJ1-2, the V gene TRBV28; weak D call: TRBD1 (5 bases). Trimming took 8 bases from V and 7 from J, leaving 20 bases between them. CDR1 and CDR2 (germline): MDHEN, SYDVKM. The CDR3 runs 14 residues. DNA for the CDR3: TGTGCCAGCCACGAGAGGGGAAGGGTCAGTGGCTACACCTTC. Protein product: CASHERGRVSGYTF.

This clonotype was counted ten times or more. The V gene is TRBV28, the J gene TRBJ2-3, with 10 nucleotides matching TRBD1. The CDR3 loop spans 15 amino acids. The V gene end was trimmed by 6 bases and the J gene end by 4 bases; junction bases not matched to a gene: 7. CDR1 is MDHEN, CDR2 SYDVKM, per germline. The DNA for the CDR3 is TGTGCCAGCAGACCCCGGGACAGGGGAGCAGATACGCAGTATTTT. Translation gives CASRPRDRGADTQYF.

In its sample, this clonotype was seen many times. The rearrangement joins TRBV28 to TRBJ1-4; no reliable D call. The CDR3 is made up of 15 amino acids. V was cut by 8 bases and J by 8 bases, with 21 bases left in between. In germline, CDR1 is MDHEN, CDR2 SYDVKM. The CDR3 DNA follows: TGTGCCAGCGCTGGCAGGAGACGAAAGGAGGAAAAACTGTTTTTT. Translated, it gives CASAGRRRKEEKLFF. The full variable domain, rest sourced from reference TRBV28 and TRBJ1-4, is DVKVTQSSRYLVKRTGEKVFLECVQDMDHENMFWYRQDPGLGLRLIYFSYDVKMKEKGDIPEGYSVSREKKERFSLILESASTNQTSMYLCASAGRRRKEEKLFFGSGTQLSVL.

As to this clonotype: A much larger clone differs by one base, so this may be a read error. The CDR3 region is CASYRQGTDSQYF. The CDR3 DNA is TGTGCCAGCTACCGACAGGGCACAGATTCGCAGTATTTT. This chain joins TRBV6-5 and TRBJ2-3; TRBD1 matches at 7 bases. CDR1 MNHEY and CDR2 SVGAGI come from the germline V gene. The CDR3 contains 13 residues.

This clonotype was recorded at least ten times. The chain couples TRBV6-1 to TRBJ1-5; TRBD1 is a possible D gene (5 bases). The CDR3 spans 15 residues. V was shortened by 3 bases and J by 7 bases, with 16 bases between the two germline ends. Germline V lookup: CDR1 MNHNS, CDR2 SASEGT. This CDR3 is CASSDYWGDGQPQHF. The CDR3 DNA is TGTGCCAGCAGTGATTATTGGGGGGACGGGCAGCCCCAGCATTTT.

This clonotype was seen ten or more times. The chain employs TRBV28 and TRBJ1-1; no reliable D call. CDR3 length: 12 amino acids. Germline CDR1 MDHEN, CDR2 SYDVKM. V was trimmed by 3 bases and J by 4 bases, leaving 6 bases between them. This CDR3 reads CASSFEGTEAFF. The CDR3 nucleotides are TGTGCCAGCAGTTTCGAGGGCACTGAAGCTTTCTTT.

This clonotype has ten or more counts. This sequence joins TRBV12-3 or TRBV12-4 and TRBJ1-4, with a possible D match to TRBD1 (6 bases). V was trimmed by 6 bases and J by 3 bases, leaving 14 bases between them. The CDR3 consists of 15 residues. For the CDR3, the DNA is TGTGCCAGCAGCCTCTCAGGGGCGTCTAATGAAAAACTGTTTTTT. This encodes CASSLSGASNEKLFF.

In this sample, this clonotype turned up many times. The chain employs TRBV28 and TRBJ1-5, with 11 bases fitting TRBD1. The germline CDR1 and CDR2 sequences are MDHEN and SYDVKM. CDR3 length equals 18 residues. V was clipped by 3 bases and J by 0 bases; unmatched bases: 7. The CDR3 DNA reads TGTGCCAGCAGTTTCCGGACAGGGGGCCTTTATAGCAATCAGCCCCAGCATTTT. Translating gives CASSFRTGGLYSNQPQHF.

This clonotype came up many times. The CDR3, as DNA: TGTGCCAGCAGCTCACCCGGGACTAGCGGGACGTCCTACGAGCAGTACTTC. This encodes CASSSPGTSGTSYEQYF. V and J are TRBV7-2 and TRBJ2-7; 13 nucleotides match TRBD2. Losses at the gene ends were 4 bases for V and 1 base for J; bases not matched to a gene: 7. The CDR3 length is 17 residues. Germline-derived CDR1 and CDR2 are SGHTA and FQGNSA. Supplemented by reference TRBV7-2 and TRBJ2-7, the full variable domain reads GAGVSQSPSNKVTEKGKDVELRCDPISGHTALYWYRQSLGQGLEFLIYFQGNSAPDKSGLPSDRFSAERTGGSVSTLTIQRTQQEDSAVYLCASSSPGTSGTSYEQYFGPGTRLTVT.

This clonotype came up many times. V usage is TRBV29-1 and J usage is TRBJ1-2; D is undetermined. The CDR3 covers 12 residues. The germline V gene encodes CDR1 SQVTM and CDR2 ANQGSEA. V was shortened by 7 bases and J by 2 bases, with 11 bases between the two germline ends. The CDR3 sequence is CSGIGSNYGYTF. Written as DNA, the CDR3 is TGCAGCGGTATTGGATCCAACTATGGCTACACCTTC.

Many counts were recorded for this clonotype. For the CDR3, the DNA is TGTGCCACCAGCAGAGGTACAGCCCGTAACTATGGCTACACCTTC. Translating gives CATSRGTARNYGYTF. This rearrangement joins TRBV15 to TRBJ1-2; D gene uncertain. In germline, CDR1 is LNHNV, CDR2 YYDKDF (reference sequence). Trimming left V 1 base short and J 1 base short, with 10 bases between. CDR3 size: 15 residues.

The sample holds many counts of this clonotype. This chain joins TRBV3-1 and TRBJ2-1; no definite D call. V was cut by 1 base and J by 6 bases, with 10 bases left in between. The germline CDR1 and CDR2 sequences are LGHDT and YNNKEL (reference sequence). This CDR3 spans 14 amino acids. CDR3 bases: TGTGCCAGCAGCCAAGGACCCAGCACCAATGAGCAGTTCTTC. Its protein product is CASSQGPSTNEQFF.

In this sample, this clonotype turned up many times. Sequence at one end of the junction differs from germline and may be a read error. The chain is built from TRBV15 and TRBJ1-2, with a possible D match to TRBD1 (5 bases). Germline V gene sequence: CDR1 LNHNV, CDR2 YYDKDF (reference sequence). This CDR3 has 14 residues. CDR3 coding DNA: TGTGCCACCAGCAGAGATCGCGGGCAGGGCAAACGCCTATTC. Its protein product is CATSRDRGQGKRLF.

This clonotype has at least ten counts. This sequence joins TRBV4-2 and TRBJ2-2; 9 bases map to TRBD2. Trimming cost V 0 bases and J 7 bases; bases outside gene matches: 12. The CDR3 consists of 18 residues. Per the germline V gene, CDR1 is LGHNA and CDR2 is YNFKEQ. The DNA for the CDR3 is TGTGCCAGCAGCCAAGATGGCCTCGGGCTAGCGGGATACGGGGAGCTGTTTTTT. This encodes CASSQDGLGLAGYGELFF.

This clonotype occurred many times. The chain has TRBV29-1 and TRBJ2-7; perhaps TRBD2 as D (5 bases). V was shortened by 4 bases and J by 2 bases, with 15 bases between the two germline ends. The germline V gene encodes CDR1 SQVTM and CDR2 ANQGSEA. This CDR3 is built from 14 residues. For the CDR3, the DNA is TGCAGCGTTGGTATGAGGGTAGGGACCTACGAGCAGTACTTC. Translating gives CSVGMRVGTYEQYF.

The sample holds many counts of this clonotype. The chain uses TRBV20-1 and TRBJ1-1; tentatively, D is TRBD1 (6 bases). Germline V lookup: CDR1 DFQATT, CDR2 SNEGSKA (reference sequence). This CDR3 is 15 amino acids long. The germline V and J ends were trimmed by 6 bases and 1 base, with 18 bases remaining between them. CDR3 sequence: CSATPGAGGNTEAFF. In DNA form, the CDR3 reads TGCAGTGCGACCCCGGGGGCGGGGGGGAACACTGAAGCTTTCTTT.

Ten or more counts support this clonotype. The J gene is TRBJ1-2, the V gene TRBV7-2; TRBD1 is a possible D gene (5 bases). Germline assignment: CDR1 SGHTA and CDR2 FQGNSA. The CDR3 has 14 residues. V shed 7 bases and J shed 3 bases, with 15 bases lying between them. The CDR3 DNA sequence: TGTGCCAGCACCACCCCCTGGGGCGACTATGGCTACACCTTC. It is translated as CASTTPWGDYGYTF.

The sample holds many counts of this clonotype. V is TRBV20-1 and J is TRBJ2-7; the match to TRBD2 covers 12 bases. The CDR3 is made up of 15 amino acids. Unmatched junction bases numbered 7, after V lost 3 bases and J lost 4 bases. Germline CDR1 DFQATT, CDR2 SNEGSKA (reference sequence). The CDR3 DNA reads as TGCAGTGCTAGCCTAGGACTAGCGGGATCTTACGAGCAGTACTTC. The encoded protein is CSASLGLAGSYEQYF.

In its sample, this clonotype was seen many times. The chain joins TRBV28 to TRBJ1-1; 7 bases map to TRBD1. CDR3 length: 14 residues. Germline lookup yields CDR1 MDHEN and CDR2 SYDVKM. With 3 bases clipped from V and 5 bases from J, the junction kept 6 bases outside the gene matches. CDR3: CASSLSGGVTEAFF. DNA of the CDR3: TGTGCCAGCAGTTTGTCAGGGGGAGTTACTGAAGCTTTCTTT.

This clonotype was picked up many times. No conserved phenylalanine or tryptophan ends this CDR3, so it is likely a read error. The limits of the CDR3 on the DNA are not certain, so only TCRdb's listed CDR3 is given. This chain uses TRBV2 with TRBJ2-3; the table calls TRBD1, which could not be checked here. Germline values: CDR1 SNHLY, CDR2 FYNNEI. With termini counted, the CDR3 has 11 amino acids. CDR3 amino acids: CASRRGTGPTL.